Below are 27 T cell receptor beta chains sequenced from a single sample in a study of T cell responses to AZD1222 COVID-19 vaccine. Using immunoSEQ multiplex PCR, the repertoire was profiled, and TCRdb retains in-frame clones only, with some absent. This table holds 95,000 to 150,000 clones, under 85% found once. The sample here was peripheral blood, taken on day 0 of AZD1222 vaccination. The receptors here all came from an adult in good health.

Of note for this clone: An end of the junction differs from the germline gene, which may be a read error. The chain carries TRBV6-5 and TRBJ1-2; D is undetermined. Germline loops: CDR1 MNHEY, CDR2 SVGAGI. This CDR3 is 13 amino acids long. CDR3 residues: CASSTNDRAGYTF. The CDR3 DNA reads TGTGCCAGCAGTACCAATGACCGGGCCGGCTATACCTTC.

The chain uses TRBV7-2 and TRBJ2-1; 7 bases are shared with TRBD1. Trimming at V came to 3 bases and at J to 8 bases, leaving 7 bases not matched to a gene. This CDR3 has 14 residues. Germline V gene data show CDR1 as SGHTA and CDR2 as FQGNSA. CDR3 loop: CASSLSGQFDEQFF. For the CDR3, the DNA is TGTGCCAGCAGCTTGTCGGGACAGTTTGATGAGCAGTTCTTC.

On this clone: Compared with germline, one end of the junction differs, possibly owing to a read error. The CDR3 reads CASSEVEFPPYEQYF. The CDR3 bases are TGTGCCAGCAGCGAAGTAGAGTTCCCCCCCTACGAGCAGTACTTC. This rearrangement joins TRBV6-1 to TRBJ2-7, with unresolved D. Germline V gene lookup returns CDR1 MNHNS and CDR2 SASEGT. This CDR3 is built from 15 residues.

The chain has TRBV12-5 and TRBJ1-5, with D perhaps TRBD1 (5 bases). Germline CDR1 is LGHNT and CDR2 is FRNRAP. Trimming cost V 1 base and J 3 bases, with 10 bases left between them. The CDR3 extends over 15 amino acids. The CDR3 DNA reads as TGTGCTAGTGGTTTGGGCCAGGGCATCAATCAGCCCCAGCATTTT. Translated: CASGLGQGINQPQHF.

This chain's CDR3 is CATSSGLGVNIQYF. The CDR3 nucleotides read TGTGCCACCAGTTCAGGTCTAGGGGTAAACATTCAGTACTTC. The rearrangement uses TRBV19 and TRBJ2-4, with D maybe TRBD1 (5 bases). The CDR3 totals 14 residues. The germline V gene encodes CDR1 LNHDA and CDR2 SQIVND (reference sequence). V lost 10 bases, J lost 6 bases, and 19 bases lay in between.

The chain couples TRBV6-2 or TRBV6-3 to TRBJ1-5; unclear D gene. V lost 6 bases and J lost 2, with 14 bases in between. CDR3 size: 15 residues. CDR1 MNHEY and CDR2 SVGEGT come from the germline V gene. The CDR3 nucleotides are TGTGCCAGCAGACCTCGGGCCCAAGGCAATCAGCCCCAGCATTTT. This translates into CASRPRAQGNQPQHF.

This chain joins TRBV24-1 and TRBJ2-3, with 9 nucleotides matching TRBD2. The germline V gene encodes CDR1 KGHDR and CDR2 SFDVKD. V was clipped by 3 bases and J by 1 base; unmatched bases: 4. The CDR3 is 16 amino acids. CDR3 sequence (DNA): TGTGCCACCAGTGATCCTAGCGGGGACGGCACAGATACGCAGTATTTT. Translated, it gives CATSDPSGDGTDTQYF.

For the CDR3, the DNA is TGTGCCAGCAGCGCCGGGACAGGGTTGTCCTACGAGCAGTACTTC. Translated, it gives CASSAGTGLSYEQYF. V and J are TRBV5-4 and TRBJ2-7; 9 bases map to TRBD1. Germline V gives CDR1 SGHNT, CDR2 YYREEE (reference sequence). The CDR3 runs 15 residues. V shed 4 bases and J 1 base; nucleotides not matched to a gene: 6.

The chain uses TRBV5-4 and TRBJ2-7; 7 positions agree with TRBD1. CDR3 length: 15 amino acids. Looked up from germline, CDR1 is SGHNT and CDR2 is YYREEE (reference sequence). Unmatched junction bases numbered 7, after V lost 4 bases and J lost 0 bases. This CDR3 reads CASSVTGASSYEQYF. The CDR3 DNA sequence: TGTGCCAGCAGCGTAACAGGGGCTAGCTCCTACGAGCAGTACTTC. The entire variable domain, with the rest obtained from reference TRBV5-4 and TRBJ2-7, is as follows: ETGVTQSPTHLIKTRGQQVTLRCSSQSGHNTVSWYQQALGQGPQFIFQYYREEENGRGNFPPRFSGLQFPNYSSELNVNALELDDSALYLCASSVTGASSYEQYFGPGTRLTVT.

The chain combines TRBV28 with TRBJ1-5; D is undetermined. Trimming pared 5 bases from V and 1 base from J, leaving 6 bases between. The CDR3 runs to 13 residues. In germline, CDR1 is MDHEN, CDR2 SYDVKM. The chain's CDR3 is CASSDRSNQPQHF. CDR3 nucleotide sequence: TGTGCCAGCAGTGACCGCAGCAATCAGCCCCAGCATTTT.

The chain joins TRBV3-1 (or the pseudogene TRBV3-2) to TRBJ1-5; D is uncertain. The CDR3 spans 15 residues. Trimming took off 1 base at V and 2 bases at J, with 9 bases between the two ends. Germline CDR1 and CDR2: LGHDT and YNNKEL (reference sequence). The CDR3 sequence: CASSQVPGGNQPQHF. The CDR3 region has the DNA TGTGCCAGCAGCCAAGTACCAGGAGGCAATCAGCCCCAGCATTTT.

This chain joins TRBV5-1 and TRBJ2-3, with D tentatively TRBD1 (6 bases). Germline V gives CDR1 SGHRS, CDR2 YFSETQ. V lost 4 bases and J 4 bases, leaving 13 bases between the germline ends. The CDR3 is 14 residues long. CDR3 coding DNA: TGCGCCAGCAGCCCCAGGGGAAGGGCAGATACGCAGTATTTT. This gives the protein CASSPRGRADTQYF.

CDR3 loop: CASSLLTQPQHF. The CDR3 DNA sequence: TGTGCCAGCAGTTTACTGACCCAGCCCCAGCATTTT. The chain employs TRBV28 and TRBJ1-5; D is unclear. CDR1 is MDHEN and CDR2 is SYDVKM in the germline V gene. Trimming took 2 bases from V and 7 from J, leaving 6 bases between them. The CDR3 extends over 12 amino acids.

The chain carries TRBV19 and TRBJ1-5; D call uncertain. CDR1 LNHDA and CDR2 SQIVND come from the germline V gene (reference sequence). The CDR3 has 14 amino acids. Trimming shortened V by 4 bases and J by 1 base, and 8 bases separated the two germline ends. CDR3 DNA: TGTGCCAGTAGTACGGACGGAAGCAATCAGCCCCAGCATTTT. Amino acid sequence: CASSTDGSNQPQHF.

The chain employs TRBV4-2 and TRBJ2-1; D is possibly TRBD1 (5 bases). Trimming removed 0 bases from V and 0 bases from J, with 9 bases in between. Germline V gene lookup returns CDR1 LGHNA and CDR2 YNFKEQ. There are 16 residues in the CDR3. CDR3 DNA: TGTGCCAGCAGCCAAGAGGAGACAGCCTCCTACAATGAGCAGTTCTTC. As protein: CASSQEETASYNEQFF.

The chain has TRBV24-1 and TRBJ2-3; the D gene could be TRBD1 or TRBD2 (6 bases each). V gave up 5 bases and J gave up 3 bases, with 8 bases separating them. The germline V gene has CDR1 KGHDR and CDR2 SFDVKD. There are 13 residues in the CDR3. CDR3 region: CATSGGGTDTQYF. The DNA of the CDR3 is TGTGCCACCAGTGGAGGGGGGACAGATACGCAGTATTTT.

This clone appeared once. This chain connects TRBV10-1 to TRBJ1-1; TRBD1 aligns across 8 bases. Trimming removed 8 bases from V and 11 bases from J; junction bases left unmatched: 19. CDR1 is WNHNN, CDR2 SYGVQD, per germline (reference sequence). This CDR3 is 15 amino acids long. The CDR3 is CASPVTQGGDRWAFF. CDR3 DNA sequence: TGCGCCAGCCCAGTGACACAGGGGGGAGATCGGTGGGCTTTCTTT.

This chain's CDR3 is CASSYYGGAGGTQYF. CDR3 nucleotide sequence: TGTGCCAGCAGTTACTACGGGGGGGCCGGGGGTACGCAGTATTTT. This rearrangement joins TRBV6-5 to TRBJ2-3; 8 bases are shared with TRBD2. The CDR3 loop spans 15 amino acids. CDR1 is MNHEY, CDR2 SVGAGI, per germline. The ends lost 1 base at V and 8 bases at J; junction bases unmatched: 8.

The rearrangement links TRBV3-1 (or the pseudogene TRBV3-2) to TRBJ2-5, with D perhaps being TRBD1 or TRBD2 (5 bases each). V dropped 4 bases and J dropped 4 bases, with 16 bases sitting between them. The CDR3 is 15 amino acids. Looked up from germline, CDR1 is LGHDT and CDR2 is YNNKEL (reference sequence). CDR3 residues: CASSRDGTGGETQYF. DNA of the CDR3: TGTGCCAGCAGCCGGGACGGTACAGGAGGAGAGACCCAGTACTTC.

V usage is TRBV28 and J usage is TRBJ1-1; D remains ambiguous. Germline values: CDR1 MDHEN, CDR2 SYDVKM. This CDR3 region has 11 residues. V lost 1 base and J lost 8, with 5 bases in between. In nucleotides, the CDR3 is TGTGCCAGCAGTTTATACAGAGAAGCTTTCTTT. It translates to CASSLYREAFF.

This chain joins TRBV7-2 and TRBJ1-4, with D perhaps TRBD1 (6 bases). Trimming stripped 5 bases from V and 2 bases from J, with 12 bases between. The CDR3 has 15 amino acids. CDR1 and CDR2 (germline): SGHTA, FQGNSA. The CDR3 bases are TGTGCCAGCAGCCCGGGGGGCTCGACTAATGAAAAACTGTTTTTT. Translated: CASSPGGSTNEKLFF.

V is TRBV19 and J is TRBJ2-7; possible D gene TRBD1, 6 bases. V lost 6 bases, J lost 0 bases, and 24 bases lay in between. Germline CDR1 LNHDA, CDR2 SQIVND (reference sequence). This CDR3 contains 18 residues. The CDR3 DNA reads TGTGCCAGTAGCTCCGGCCCGGGACAACCCTTGAGCTCCTACGAGCAGTACTTC. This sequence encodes CASSSGPGQPLSSYEQYF.

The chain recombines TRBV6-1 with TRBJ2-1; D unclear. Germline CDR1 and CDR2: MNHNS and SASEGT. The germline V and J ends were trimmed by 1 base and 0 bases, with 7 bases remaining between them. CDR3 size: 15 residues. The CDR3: CASSEEAGSYNEQFF. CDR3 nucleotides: TGTGCCAGCAGTGAAGAGGCCGGCTCCTACAATGAGCAGTTCTTC.

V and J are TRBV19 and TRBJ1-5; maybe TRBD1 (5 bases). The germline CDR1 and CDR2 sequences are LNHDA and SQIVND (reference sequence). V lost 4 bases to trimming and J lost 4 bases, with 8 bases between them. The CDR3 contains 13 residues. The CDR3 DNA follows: TGTGCCAGTAGTAGGGCAGGGAATCAGCCCCAGCATTTT. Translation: CASSRAGNQPQHF. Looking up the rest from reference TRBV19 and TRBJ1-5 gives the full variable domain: DGGITQSPKYLFRKEGQNVTLSCEQNLNHDAMYWYRQDPGQGLRLIYYSQIVNDFQKGDIAEGYSVSREKKESFPLTVTSAQKNPTAFYLCASSRAGNQPQHFGDGTRLSIL.

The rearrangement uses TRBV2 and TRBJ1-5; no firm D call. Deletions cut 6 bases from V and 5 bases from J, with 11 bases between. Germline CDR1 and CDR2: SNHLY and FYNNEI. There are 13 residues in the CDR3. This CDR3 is CASRGLPDQPQHF. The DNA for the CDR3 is TGTGCCAGCAGGGGATTACCTGATCAGCCCCAGCATTTT.

The CDR3 is CASSLNRDEQYF. CDR3 nucleotides: TGTGCCAGCAGCTTGAATAGGGACGAGCAGTACTTC. The chain uses TRBV12-3 or TRBV12-4 and TRBJ2-7; D uncertain. V was pared by 6 bases and J by 5 bases, with 11 bases between. CDR3 length equals 12 residues.

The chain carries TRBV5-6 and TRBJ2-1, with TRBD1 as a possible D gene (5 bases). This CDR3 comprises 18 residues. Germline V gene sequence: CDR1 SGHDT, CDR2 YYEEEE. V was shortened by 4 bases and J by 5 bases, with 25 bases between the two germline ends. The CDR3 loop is CASSPASRAGWRNNEQFF. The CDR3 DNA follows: TGTGCCAGCAGCCCCGCCAGTCGGGCAGGGTGGCGGAACAATGAGCAGTTCTTC.